These 30 T cell receptor beta chains were all obtained from the same sample, sequenced in a study of shared clonotypes between healthy human individuals. The repertoire was sequenced with immunoSEQ multiplex PCR; TCRdb's copy has only in-frame clones and lacks some. Found here are 1 million to 1.2 million clones, about 72% of them singletons; the top ten hold 0.89%. The sequenced material came from memory CD4+ T cells from PBMCs. Subset specified: CD45RA-negative fraction. These receptors all stem from a young man in good health. Some clones in this sample may be carry-over from other donors' samples.

The chain uses TRBV7-2 and TRBJ1-2; D perhaps matches TRBD1 (5 bases). Deletions cut 4 bases from V and 7 bases from J, with 13 bases between. CDR1 SGHTA and CDR2 FQGNSA come from the germline V gene. This CDR3 has 13 amino acids. The CDR3 loop reads CASSSLQGGGYTF. CDR3 coding DNA: TGTGCCAGCAGCTCATTGCAGGGTGGTGGCTACACCTTC.

The J gene is TRBJ2-3, the V gene TRBV19; D might be TRBD1 (6 bases). The germline V gene has CDR1 LNHDA and CDR2 SQIVND (reference sequence). V was cut by 7 bases and J by 3 bases, with 14 bases left in between. This CDR3 is built from 14 residues. The CDR3 DNA follows: TGTGCCAGTACCTACAGGGATCTAACAGATACGCAGTATTTT. This gives the protein CASTYRDLTDTQYF. Full variable domain (outside the CDR3, taken from reference TRBV19 and TRBJ2-3): DGGITQSPKYLFRKEGQNVTLSCEQNLNHDAMYWYRQDPGQGLRLIYYSQIVNDFQKGDIAEGYSVSREKKESFPLTVTSAQKNPTAFYLCASTYRDLTDTQYFGPGTRLTVL.

The chain joins TRBV2 to TRBJ1-3, with D possibly TRBD1 on 5 matching bases. The V and J ends lost 6 bases and 0 bases respectively, with 9 bases between them. CDR3 length equals 14 residues. Germline V gene lookup returns CDR1 SNHLY and CDR2 FYNNEI. CDR3 sequence: CASRGTGSGNTIYF. The CDR3 region has the DNA TGTGCCAGCAGGGGGACGGGCTCTGGAAACACCATATATTTT.

The table lists this clone with a count of one. V and J are TRBV9 and TRBJ2-5, with TRBD2 as a possible D gene (5 bases). With 0 bases removed from V and 3 bases from J, the gap between germline ends came to 9 bases. The CDR3 loop spans 14 amino acids. Germline CDR1 reads SGDLS; CDR2 reads YYNGEE. CDR3 DNA sequence: TGTGCCAGCAGCGTAGGGGGAGTAGAAGAGACCCAGTACTTC. Translating it yields CASSVGGVEETQYF.

This clone occurred once. Other DNA sequences in the sample encode the same CDR3. V is TRBV2 and J is TRBJ2-3; 8 bases agree with TRBD2. V shed 2 bases, J shed 1 base, and the junction held 5 bases outside the gene matches. This CDR3 region has 16 residues. CDR1 SNHLY and CDR2 FYNNEI come from the germline V gene. Written as DNA, the CDR3 is TGTGCCAGCAGTGAACTAGCGGGCGGGGGCACAGATACGCAGTATTTT. Translating gives CASSELAGGGTDTQYF.

The J gene is TRBJ2-7, the V gene TRBV5-1; no firm D call. The CDR3 has 15 amino acids. V lost 4 bases and J 6 bases, leaving 20 bases between the germline ends. Per the germline V gene, CDR1 is SGHRS and CDR2 is YFSETQ. CDR3 sequence reads: CASSLGHSTPPEQYF. In DNA form, the CDR3 reads TGCGCCAGCAGCCTCGGTCACTCTACCCCCCCCGAGCAGTACTTC.

In this sample, this clone turned up a few times. The chain recombines TRBV5-4 with TRBJ1-1; no definite D call. V was trimmed by 2 bases and J by 1 base, leaving 6 bases between them. The CDR3 is 13 amino acids. The V gene's germline CDR1 is SGHNT and CDR2 YYREEE (reference sequence). For the CDR3, the DNA is TGTGCCAGCAGCTTTCTCCCGAACACTGAAGCTTTCTTT. It encodes CASSFLPNTEAFF.

The gene calls are TRBV19 and TRBJ2-1, with TRBD2 identical over 11 bases. This CDR3 is 17 amino acids long. Germline V CDR1 and CDR2: LNHDA, SQIVND (reference sequence). The V and J ends lost 6 bases and 2 bases, in that order; junction bases with no gene match: 9. The CDR3 DNA follows: TGTGCCAGTAGGGGAACTAGCGGGAGTTTCACCTACAATGAGCAGTTCTTC. Its translation: CASRGTSGSFTYNEQFF. Full variable domain (remainder filled in from reference TRBV19 and TRBJ2-1): DGGITQSPKYLFRKEGQNVTLSCEQNLNHDAMYWYRQDPGQGLRLIYYSQIVNDFQKGDIAEGYSVSREKKESFPLTVTSAQKNPTAFYLCASRGTSGSFTYNEQFFGPGTRLTVL.

V usage is TRBV14 and J usage is TRBJ2-1; D gene unclear. The germline CDR1 and CDR2 sequences are SGHDN and FVKESK. The CDR3 contains 13 residues. V lost 0 bases to trimming and J lost 8 bases, with 8 bases between them. Written as DNA, the CDR3 is TGTGCCAGCAGCCAAGAAGGACGGGATGAGCAGTTCTTC. This encodes CASSQEGRDEQFF.

CDR3: CASSLVWQGAGEQYF. Here the CDR3 DNA reads TGTGCCAGCAGCTTAGTATGGCAGGGGGCAGGCGAGCAGTACTTC. This chain joins TRBV7-2 and TRBJ2-7, with 8 bases that match TRBD1. Germline CDR1 reads SGHTA; CDR2 reads FQGNSA. This CDR3 has 15 amino acids. The junction had 8 bases not matched to a gene; V was cut back by 1 base and J by 6 bases.

This chain links TRBV6-5 with TRBJ2-3; D perhaps matches TRBD2 (6 bases). Germline CDR1 reads MNHEY; CDR2 reads SVGAGI. CDR3 size: 16 residues. V was shortened by 2 bases and J by 4 bases, with 16 bases between the two germline ends. Here the CDR3 DNA reads TGTGCCAGCAGTTACGGCTTCGTGGGGAGGTCAGATACGCAGTATTTT. This codes for CASSYGFVGRSDTQYF.

The V gene is TRBV6-1, the J gene TRBJ2-3, with D maybe TRBD2 (5 bases). The germline V gene encodes CDR1 MNHNS and CDR2 SASEGT. The CDR3 extends over 13 amino acids. V was shortened by 6 bases and J by 4 bases, with 11 bases between the two germline ends. CDR3 in amino acids: CASRVGSPDTQYF. The CDR3 DNA is TGTGCCAGCAGGGTAGGGAGCCCAGATACGCAGTATTTT.

The rearrangement links TRBV6-5 to TRBJ2-5; 7 nucleotides match TRBD2. J was trimmed by 7 bases and V by 2 bases; bases with no gene match: 13. Germline V gene data show CDR1 as MNHEY and CDR2 as SVGAGI. The CDR3 runs 16 residues. CDR3 sequence: CASSYALGGGRGTQYF. As DNA, the CDR3 is TGTGCCAGCAGTTACGCACTGGGCGGGGGAAGGGGGACCCAGTACTTC.

This rearrangement joins TRBV28 to TRBJ2-2; no firm D call. The germline V gene has CDR1 MDHEN and CDR2 SYDVKM. Between the trimmed V and J ends, which lost 6 bases and 1 base, there was a span of 3 bases. This CDR3 spans 12 amino acids. Here the CDR3 DNA reads TGTGCCAGCAGGGGGAACACCGGGGAGCTGTTTTTT. Its translation: CASRGNTGELFF.

The chain carries TRBV27 and TRBJ1-1; D remains ambiguous. V lost 4 bases to trimming and J lost 0 bases, with 18 bases between them. Germline V lookup: CDR1 MNHEY, CDR2 SMNVEV (reference sequence). The CDR3 consists of 17 residues. The CDR3 DNA reads as TGTGCCAGCAGTTACGGACGGAGGATGTTGCTGAACACTGAAGCTTTCTTT. Its translation: CASSYGRRMLLNTEAFF.

The CDR3 is CASSLAWADTEAFF. The DNA for the CDR3 is TGTGCCAGCAGCTTGGCCTGGGCGGACACTGAAGCTTTCTTT. The V gene is TRBV5-8, the J gene TRBJ1-1; D is uncertain. Trimming cost V 0 bases and J 3 bases, with 9 bases left between them. This CDR3 has 14 residues. Germline values: CDR1 SGHTS, CDR2 YDEGEE.

The V call is TRBV15, the J call TRBJ2-5; D ambiguous. The ends were cut back, 3 bases at V and 4 bases at J, with 6 bases in the middle. From germline, CDR1 is LNHNV and CDR2 YYDKDF (reference sequence). CDR3 length: 12 amino acids. The CDR3 sequence: CATSSSGETQYF. The CDR3 region has the DNA TGTGCCACCAGCAGCTCTGGAGAGACCCAGTACTTC. The whole variable domain, filled in from reference TRBV15 and TRBJ2-5, reads DAMVIQNPRYQVTQFGKPVTLSCSQTLNHNVMYWYQQKSSQAPKLLFHYYDKDFNNEADTPDNFQSRRPNTSFCFLDIRSPGLGDTAMYLCATSSSGETQYFGPGTRLLVL.

For this clone: A far larger clone is off by one base, so a read error is likely. V and J are TRBV11-2 and TRBJ2-7; 10 bases fit TRBD1. The CDR3 contains 14 residues. J gave up 2 bases and V 4 bases, and 2 bases lay outside the gene matches. CDR1 is SGHAT and CDR2 is FQNNGV in the germline V gene. This CDR3 is CASSSGTGAYEQYF. CDR3 sequence (DNA): TGTGCCAGCAGCTCCGGGACAGGGGCCTACGAGCAGTACTTC. Based on the CDR3 plus reference TRBV11-2 and TRBJ2-7, the full variable domain is EAGVAQSPRYKIIEKRQSVAFWCNPISGHATLYWYQQILGQGPKLLIQFQNNGVVDDSQLPKDRFSAERLKGVDSTLKIQPAKLEDSAVYLCASSSGTGAYEQYFGPGTRLTVT.

Details on this clone: The sample contains more than one DNA sequence encoding this CDR3. The CDR3 spells CASSLEGTGFNEQFF. CDR3 DNA: TGCGCCAGCAGCTTGGAGGGGACAGGGTTTAATGAGCAGTTCTTC. This chain joins TRBV5-1 and TRBJ2-1; 9 nucleotides align to TRBD1. There are 15 residues in the CDR3. Germline V CDR1 and CDR2: SGHRS, YFSETQ. The V and J ends lost 0 bases and 7 bases, in that order; junction bases with no gene match: 5.

V usage is TRBV28 and J usage is TRBJ2-3, with TRBD1 identical over 9 bases. The CDR3 length is 13 residues. Germline loops: CDR1 MDHEN, CDR2 SYDVKM. V lost 11 bases, J lost 2 bases, and 5 bases stayed unmatched. In nucleotides, the CDR3 is TGTGCCTGCCGGGACAGGGTCACAGATACGCAGTATTTT. It codes for CACRDRVTDTQYF.

In this sample, this clone turned up many times. One end of the junction fails to match germline, which may point to a read error. V is TRBV27 and J is TRBJ2-1; TRBD2 is a possible D gene (5 bases). Looked up from germline, CDR1 is MNHEY and CDR2 is SMNVEV (reference sequence). The CDR3 loop spans 16 amino acids. CDR3 residues: CASNLRGWDSYNEQFF. In DNA, the CDR3 is TGTGCCAGCAATTTAAGAGGGTGGGATTCCTACAATGAGCAGTTCTTC.

The chain uses TRBV14 and TRBJ2-5; 14 bases are a match to TRBD2. The junction had 9 bases not matched to a gene; V was cut back by 3 bases and J by 0 bases. CDR3 length: 19 residues. Germline V gene data show CDR1 as SGHDN and CDR2 as FVKESK. The CDR3 DNA follows: TGTGCCAGCAGCCACTCCAGACTAGCGGGAGGGGAGTACCAAGAGACCCAGTACTTC. This codes for CASSHSRLAGGEYQETQYF.

This chain uses TRBV7-2 with TRBJ1-1; 7 bases agree with TRBD1. The trim removed 2 bases at V and 4 bases at J, leaving 16 bases unmatched. Germline V gene sequence: CDR1 SGHTA, CDR2 FQGNSA. The CDR3 is 18 amino acids. CDR3 sequence reads: CASSLNSTGGQVATEAFF. The CDR3 bases are TGTGCCAGCAGCTTAAATTCTACTGGCGGACAGGTGGCCACTGAAGCTTTCTTT.

The chain carries TRBV7-8 and TRBJ2-5; 7 bases are shared with TRBD2. With 5 bases clipped from V and 5 bases from J, the junction kept 8 bases outside the gene matches. Per the germline V gene, CDR1 is SGHVS and CDR2 is FQNEAQ. This CDR3 has 14 amino acids. The CDR3 here is CASSPAPGRETQYF. CDR3 nucleotides: TGTGCCAGCAGCCCCGCCCCCGGGAGGGAGACCCAGTACTTC.

This chain connects TRBV27 to TRBJ2-7, with D uncertain. Trimming took 5 bases from V and 0 from J, leaving 11 bases between them. The CDR3 loop spans 14 amino acids. Germline loops: CDR1 MNHEY, CDR2 SMNVEV (reference sequence). DNA of the CDR3: TGTGCCAGCAGTACGGCAGCGAACTCCTACGAGCAGTACTTC. Protein product: CASSTAANSYEQYF.

This clone has a handful of counts. The rearrangement uses TRBV27 and TRBJ1-2; 8 nucleotides agree with TRBD1. With 6 bases clipped from V and 8 bases from J, the junction kept 14 bases outside the gene matches. The CDR3 runs to 15 residues. From germline, CDR1 is MNHEY and CDR2 SMNVEV (reference sequence). CDR3 nucleotides: TGTGCCAGCAGCCCACGGGACAGGCCTCTGAGGGGCTACACCTTC. Amino acids: CASSPRDRPLRGYTF.

The chain joins TRBV28 to TRBJ2-2, with a weak D call TRBD1 (5 bases). Trimming left V 5 bases short and J 6 bases short, with 10 bases between. From germline, CDR1 is MDHEN and CDR2 SYDVKM. The CDR3 is 13 amino acids. The CDR3 nucleotides are TGTGCCAGCAGTAGACAGACGGCCGGGGAGCTGTTTTTT. It codes for CASSRQTAGELFF.

V is TRBV15 and J is TRBJ2-7; 8 nucleotides agree with TRBD2. The J segment lost 7 bases and the V segment lost 1 base, leaving 9 bases of the junction unmatched. The CDR3 loop spans 15 amino acids. CDR1 is LNHNV, CDR2 YYDKDF, per germline (reference sequence). The CDR3 nucleotides read TGTGCCACCAGCAGAGGAGGGACGTTAGCGGGGGAGCAGTACTTC. Protein sequence: CATSRGGTLAGEQYF.

This chain uses TRBV4-1 with TRBJ2-1; TRBD2 matches at 14 bases. The junction had 10 bases not matched to a gene; V was cut back by 2 bases and J by 4 bases. CDR1 and CDR2 from the germline V gene are MGHRA and YSYEKL. This CDR3 has 19 residues. As DNA, the CDR3 is TGCGCCAGCAGCCAATTGTATTTAGGGACTAGCGGGAGTTACAATGAGCAGTTCTTC. It is translated as CASSQLYLGTSGSYNEQFF.

The chain uses TRBV28 and TRBJ2-6, with D perhaps being TRBD1 or TRBD2 (5 bases each). The length of the CDR3 is 17 residues. Germline V gene sequence: CDR1 MDHEN, CDR2 SYDVKM. V lost 5 bases and J 3 bases, leaving 17 bases between the germline ends. DNA for the CDR3: TGTGCCAGCAGTCGTCCCGGGACGTCCTTTGGGGCCAACGTCCTGACTTTC. It codes for CASSRPGTSFGANVLTF.